This T cell receptor (beta chain) emerged from a study of shared clonotypes between healthy human individuals. Regarding the study as a whole: Sharing across a handful of donors was seen in 4.5% to 6.5% of naive CD4 clonotypes.

A word on this clone: Its matching antigen is unknown.

Repertoires were generated with immunoSEQ multiplex PCR, while TCRdb's copy carries only in-frame clones and drops some. The sample lists roughly 660,000 clones; about 92% were seen once. Trimming cost V 1 base and J 5 bases, with 5 bases left between them. Germline V gene data show CDR1 as LGHNT and CDR2 as FRNRAP. The CDR3 is 12 residues long. The sample was memory CD8+ T cells from PBMCs. Subset given: CD45RO+ cells pooled with CCR7-negative TemRA cells. This sequence joins TRBV12-5 and TRBJ2-5; D remains ambiguous. This clonotype originated in a man aged 18 to 29 in good health. Some clones in this sample may be carry-over from other donors' samples. CDR3 DNA: TGTGCTAGTGGTTTGGGCCCGGAGACCCAGTACTTC. Protein product: CASGLGPETQYF.